This T cell receptor beta chain is drawn from a study of blood T cell repertoires in COVID-19. The protocol was immunoSEQ multiplex PCR, while the TCRdb copy is restricted to in-frame clones and leaves out a portion. The sample has under 110,000 clones, around 92% seen once. The germline V gene encodes CDR1 GTSNPN and CDR2 SVGIG (reference sequence). This CDR3 comprises 17 residues. The V and J ends lost 0 bases and 4 bases respectively, with 16 bases between them. Sequences were obtained from peripheral blood. This sequence joins TRBV30 and TRBJ2-6, with D possibly TRBD1 on 6 matching bases. The TCR sequence derives from a man over 45 with active COVID-19. In DNA form, the CDR3 reads TGTGCCTGGAGTGTCCGGGACACAAGGAGCGGGGCCAACGTCCTGACTTTC. As protein: CAWSVRDTRSGANVLTF.